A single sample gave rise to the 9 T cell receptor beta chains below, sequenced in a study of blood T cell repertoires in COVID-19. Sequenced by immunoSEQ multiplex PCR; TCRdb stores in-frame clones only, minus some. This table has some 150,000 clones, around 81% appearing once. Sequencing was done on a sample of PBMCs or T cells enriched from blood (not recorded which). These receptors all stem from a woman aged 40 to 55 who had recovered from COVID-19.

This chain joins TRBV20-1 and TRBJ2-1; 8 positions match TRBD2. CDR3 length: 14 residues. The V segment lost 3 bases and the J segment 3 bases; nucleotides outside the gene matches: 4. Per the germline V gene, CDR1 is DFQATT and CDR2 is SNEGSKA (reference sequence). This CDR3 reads CSASWSGSYNEQFF. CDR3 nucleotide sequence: TGCAGTGCTAGTTGGAGCGGGAGCTACAATGAGCAGTTCTTC.

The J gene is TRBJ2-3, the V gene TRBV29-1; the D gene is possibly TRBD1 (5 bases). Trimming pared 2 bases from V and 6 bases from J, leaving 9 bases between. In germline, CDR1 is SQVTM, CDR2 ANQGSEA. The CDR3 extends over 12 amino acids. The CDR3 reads CSVERPGDTQYF. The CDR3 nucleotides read TGCAGCGTTGAACGTCCAGGGGATACGCAGTATTTT.

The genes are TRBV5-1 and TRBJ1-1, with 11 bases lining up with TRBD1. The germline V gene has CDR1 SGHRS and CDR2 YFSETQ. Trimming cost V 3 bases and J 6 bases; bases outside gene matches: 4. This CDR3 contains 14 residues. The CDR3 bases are TGCGCCAGCAGCTCCCGGACAGGGGGCTCTGAAGCTTTCTTT. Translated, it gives CASSSRTGGSEAFF.

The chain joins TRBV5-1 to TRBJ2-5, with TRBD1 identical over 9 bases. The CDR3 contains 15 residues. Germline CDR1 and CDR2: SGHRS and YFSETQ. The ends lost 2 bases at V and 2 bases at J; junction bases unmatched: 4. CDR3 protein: CASSLGQGPQETQYF. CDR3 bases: TGCGCCAGCAGCTTAGGACAGGGGCCACAAGAGACCCAGTACTTC.

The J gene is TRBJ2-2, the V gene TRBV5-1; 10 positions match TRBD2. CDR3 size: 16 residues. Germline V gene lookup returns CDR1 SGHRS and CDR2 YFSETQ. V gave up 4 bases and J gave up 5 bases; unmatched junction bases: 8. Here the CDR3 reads CASSPSGRGGTGELFF. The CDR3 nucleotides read TGCGCCAGCAGCCCTAGCGGGAGAGGTGGAACCGGGGAGCTGTTTTTT. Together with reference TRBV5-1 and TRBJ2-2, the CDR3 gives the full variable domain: KAGVTQTPRYLIKTRGQQVTLSCSPISGHRSVSWYQQTPGQGLQFLFEYFSETQRNKGNFPGRFSGRQFSNSRSEMNVSTLELGDSALYLCASSPSGRGGTGELFFGEGSRLTVL.

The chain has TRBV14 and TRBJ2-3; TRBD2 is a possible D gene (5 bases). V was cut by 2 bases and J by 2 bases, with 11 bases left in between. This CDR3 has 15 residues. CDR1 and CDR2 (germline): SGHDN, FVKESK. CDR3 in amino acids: CASSQHGLPTDTQYF. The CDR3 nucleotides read TGTGCCAGCAGCCAACACGGACTTCCCACAGATACGCAGTATTTT.

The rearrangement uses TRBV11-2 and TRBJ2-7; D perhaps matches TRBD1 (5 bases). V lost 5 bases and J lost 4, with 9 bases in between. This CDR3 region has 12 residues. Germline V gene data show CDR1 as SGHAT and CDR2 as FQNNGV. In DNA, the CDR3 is TGTGCCAGCAGCACCTCAGGGTACGAGCAGTACTTC. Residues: CASSTSGYEQYF. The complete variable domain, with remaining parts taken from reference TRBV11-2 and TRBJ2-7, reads EAGVAQSPRYKIIEKRQSVAFWCNPISGHATLYWYQQILGQGPKLLIQFQNNGVVDDSQLPKDRFSAERLKGVDSTLKIQPAKLEDSAVYLCASSTSGYEQYFGPGTRLTVT.

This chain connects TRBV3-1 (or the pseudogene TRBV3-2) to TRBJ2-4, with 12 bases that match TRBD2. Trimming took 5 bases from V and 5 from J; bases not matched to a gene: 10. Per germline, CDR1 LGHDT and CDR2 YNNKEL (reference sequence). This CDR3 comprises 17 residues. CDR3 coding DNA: TGTGCCAGCAGCTACACTAGCGGGGGGATTAGCCAAAACATTCAGTACTTC. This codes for CASSYTSGGISQNIQYF.

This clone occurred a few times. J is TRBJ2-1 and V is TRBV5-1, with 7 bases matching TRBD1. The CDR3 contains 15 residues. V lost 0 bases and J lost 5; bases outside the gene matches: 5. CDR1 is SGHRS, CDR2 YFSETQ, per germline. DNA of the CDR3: TGCGCCAGCAGCTTGGAACAGGGGTACGACAATGAGCAGTTCTTC. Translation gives CASSLEQGYDNEQFF.